A selection of T cell receptor beta chains follows, all from one sample in a study of tumor-infiltrating lymphocytes in localized non-small cell lung cancer. Some clones are missing from TCRdb's copy, which holds only in-frame ones; the method was immunoSEQ multiplex PCR. Of roughly 10,000 clones listed, around 76% were seen once; the top ten hold approximately 20%. The specimen sequenced was uninvolved lung tissue not adjacent to the tumor. The receptors originated from a human donor with non-small cell lung cancer. Both conserved end residues are part of each CDR3. The D gene is left open where the match is weak. Clone size appears in some rows only: once, few, many, or a class for an expanded clone.

>TRBV2|TRBD1|TRBJ2-7|NA
CASEAPGTGAQYF
TGTGCCAGCGAAGCCCCCGGGACAGGGGCGCAGTACTTC
>TRBV5-1|NA|TRBJ1-3|NA
CASSLTGGNTIYF
TGCGCCAGCAGCTTGACGGGGGGAAACACCATATATTTT
>TRBV4-3|NA|TRBJ1-2|NA
CASSQDLGVVRGYTF
TGCGCCAGCAGCCAAGATCTGGGTGTCGTTCGTGGCTACACCTTC
>TRBV7-2|NA|TRBJ1-5|large
CASNHGTVYQPQHF
TGTGCCAGCAACCACGGGACCGTGTATCAGCCCCAGCATTTT
>TRBV28|NA|TRBJ2-1|NA
CASSGEAGVYNEQFF
TGTGCCAGCAGTGGAGAGGCAGGGGTTTACAATGAGCAGTTCTTC
>TRBV6-5|NA|TRBJ2-7|NA
CASSYSRTGPLYEQYF
TGTGCCAGCAGTTACTCGAGAACTGGCCCACTCTACGAGCAGTACTTC
>TRBV6-6|NA|TRBJ1-1|NA
CASSGSGGYTEAFF
TGTGCCAGCAGTGGAAGTGGGGGTTACACTGAAGCTTTCTTT
>TRBV2|NA|TRBJ2-5|medium-sized
CASSEEGHVETQYF
TGTGCCAGCAGTGAAGAGGGACACGTAGAGACCCAGTACTTC
>TRBV9|NA|TRBJ1-2|NA
CASSVGTFYGYTF
TGTGCCAGCAGCGTAGGGACGTTCTATGGCTACACCTTC
>TRBV11-2|NA|TRBJ1-4|NA
CASSQAPHRNEKLFF
TGTGCCAGCAGTCAAGCCCCACATAGAAATGAAAAACTGTTTTTT
>TRBV7-9|TRBD1|TRBJ1-3|NA
CASSGRDRVHTIYF
TGTGCCAGCAGCGGCAGGGACAGGGTGCACACCATATATTTT
>TRBV27|NA|TRBJ2-7|few
CASSHRGYEQYF
TGTGCCAGCAGTCATAGGGGCTACGAGCAGTACTTC
>TRBV5-1|NA|TRBJ2-5|NA
CASSLDGRPQETQYF
TGCGCCAGCAGCTTGGACGGTAGGCCCCAAGAGACCCAGTACTTC
>TRBV4-3|TRBD1|TRBJ1-2|NA
CASSQVDRGYGYTF
TGCGCCAGCAGCCAAGTGGACAGGGGTTATGGCTACACCTTC
>TRBV7-9|TRBD1|TRBJ2-3|once
CASSLQGARFLLDTQYF
TGTGCCAGCAGCCTACAGGGGGCGCGCTTCCTACTCGATACGCAGTATTTT
>TRBV5-1|TRBD2|TRBJ2-1|NA
CASSVLALSSYNEQFF
TGCGCCAGCAGCGTACTAGCGTTGAGCTCCTACAATGAGCAGTTCTTC
>TRBV2|TRBD2|TRBJ2-3|NA
CASSEGSGGGGTQYF
TGTGCCAGCAGTGAAGGTAGCGGGGGCGGGGGTACGCAGTATTTT
>TRBV5-1|TRBD2|TRBJ2-1|few
CASSIGLAGDNEQFF
TGCGCCAGCAGCATAGGACTAGCGGGCGACAATGAGCAGTTCTTC
>TRBV7-6|NA|TRBJ2-7|once
CASSLGRADEQYF
TGTGCCAGCAGCTTAGGGCGGGCCGACGAGCAGTACTTC
>TRBV6-5|TRBD2|TRBJ2-1|NA
CASSYSMGLATNEQFF
TGTGCCAGCAGTTACTCGATGGGACTAGCGACGAATGAGCAGTTCTTC
>TRBV4-3|TRBD1|TRBJ2-3|once
CASSKARQGLSTDTQYF
TGCGCCAGCAGCAAAGCCAGACAGGGCCTGAGCACAGATACGCAGTATTTT
>TRBV2|NA|TRBJ1-5|few
CASRADNQPQHF
TGTGCCAGCAGGGCAGACAATCAGCCCCAGCATTTT
>TRBV19|TRBD1|TRBJ2-7|NA
CATRDRGSYEQYF
TGTGCCACCCGGGACAGGGGCTCCTACGAGCAGTACTTC
>TRBV28|TRBD2|TRBJ2-1|NA
CASREPGLAYNEQFF
TGTGCCAGCAGGGAACCGGGACTAGCGTACAATGAGCAGTTCTTC
>TRBV7-3|NA|TRBJ2-6|NA
CASSLSAGAGANVLTF
TGTGCCAGCAGCTTAAGTGCAGGGGCCGGGGCCAACGTCCTGACTTTC
>TRBV30|NA|TRBJ2-6|NA
CAWSVGSVGANVLTF
TGTGCCTGGAGTGTGGGTAGCGTGGGGGCCAACGTCCTGACTTTC
>TRBV28|NA|TRBJ2-1|NA
CASSSRGLFNEQFF
TGTGCCAGCAGTTCCCGGGGGTTGTTTAATGAGCAGTTCTTC
>TRBV2|TRBD1|TRBJ2-6|NA
CASSYKPGQGLSGANVLTF
TGTGCCAGCAGTTACAAACCGGGACAGGGGCTCTCTGGGGCCAACGTCCTGACTTTC
>TRBV7-8|NA|TRBJ2-3|once
CASRPTGLLNTQYF
TGTGCCAGCAGACCCACGGGACTCCTCAATACGCAGTATTTT
>TRBV11-2|NA|TRBJ2-3|NA
CASRLQTLTDTQYF
TGTGCCAGCAGGCTACAGACCCTCACAGATACGCAGTATTTT
>TRBV29-1|TRBD1|TRBJ2-5|NA
CSAMSGQGLKTQYF
TGCAGCGCAATGTCGGGACAGGGCCTAAAGACCCAGTACTTC